These 21 T cell receptor beta chains came from one sample sequenced in a study of blood T cell repertoires in COVID-19. Sequencing was performed with immunoSEQ multiplex PCR; in TCRdb, only in-frame clones are kept and a portion is missing. The sample lists about 670,000 clones, about nine tenths seen once, with more than 0.25% in the top ten. The sequenced sample was peripheral blood. The source of these receptors is a woman between 18 and 30 years old with acute or convalescent COVID-19.

The chain combines TRBV6-2 or TRBV6-3 with TRBJ1-3, with D unresolved. The CDR3 is 15 amino acids. Germline V gene data show CDR1 as MNHEY and CDR2 as SVGEGT. The ends were cut back, 6 bases at V and 6 bases at J, with 18 bases in the middle. The CDR3 region has the DNA TGTGCCAGCAGCTATAAACAACGCGGATCAAACACCATATATTTT. As protein: CASSYKQRGSNTIYF.

A word on this clone: Other DNA sequences from this sample encode an identical CDR3 as well. The chain is built from TRBV7-9 and TRBJ1-3; TRBD1 might be the D (6 bases). CDR1 is SEHNR, CDR2 FQNEAQ, per germline (reference sequence). Trimming removed 2 bases at V and 3 bases at J, with 11 bases between. CDR3 size: 15 residues. Here the CDR3 reads CASSLSQGSGNTIYF. The CDR3 coding sequence is TGTGCCAGCAGCTTATCCCAGGGGAGTGGAAACACCATATATTTT.

This chain connects TRBV28 to TRBJ2-7, with 7 nucleotides matching TRBD2. The CDR3 has 14 amino acids. Germline V gene lookup returns CDR1 MDHEN and CDR2 SYDVKM. The junction had 5 bases not matched to a gene; V was cut back by 3 bases and J by 3 bases. In DNA, the CDR3 is TGTGCCAGCAGTTTCAACCCGGGGGGCTACGAGCAGTACTTC. Translation gives CASSFNPGGYEQYF.

This chain uses TRBV29-1 with TRBJ1-2, with TRBD1 identical over 7 bases. Germline V lookup: CDR1 SQVTM, CDR2 ANQGSEA. Trimming at V came to 1 base and at J to 5 bases, leaving 4 bases not matched to a gene. This CDR3 is built from 13 residues. The CDR3 bases are TGCAGCGTTGAAGGGGACAGACAATATGGCTACACCTTC. Its protein product is CSVEGDRQYGYTF.

This chain connects TRBV4-1 to TRBJ1-2; a weak D match, TRBD1 (6 bases). This CDR3 spans 15 amino acids. Germline V CDR1 and CDR2: MGHRA, YSYEKL. Trimming removed 2 bases from V and 0 bases from J, with 10 bases in between. The DNA of the CDR3 is TGCGCCAGCAGCCAATTCGCAGGGGCTAACTATGGCTACACCTTC. Protein: CASSQFAGANYGYTF.

The gene calls are TRBV6-5 and TRBJ1-1, with TRBD1 matching over 9 bases. From germline, CDR1 is MNHEY and CDR2 SVGAGI. There are 14 residues in the CDR3. V was clipped by 7 bases and J by 3 bases; unmatched bases: 6. CDR3 amino acids: CASTVRQGDTEAFF. The CDR3 DNA reads TGTGCCAGCACCGTACGACAGGGGGACACTGAAGCTTTCTTT.

The chain employs TRBV6-5 and TRBJ2-2; D gene uncertain. CDR1 is MNHEY and CDR2 is SVGAGI in the germline V gene. This CDR3 has 15 residues. Trimming cost V 6 bases and J 4 bases, with 15 bases left between them. The CDR3 sequence is CASSLELRGTGELFF. DNA for the CDR3: TGTGCCAGCAGCCTAGAGCTACGCGGCACCGGGGAGCTGTTTTTT.

In this sample, this clone turned up once. This rearrangement joins TRBV5-4 to TRBJ2-7; 13 nucleotides line up with TRBD2. J gave up 2 bases and V 4 bases, and 3 bases lay outside the gene matches. The CDR3 has 15 amino acids. Looked up from germline, CDR1 is SGHNT and CDR2 is YYREEE (reference sequence). CDR3 DNA: TGTGCCAGCAGCCGACTAGCGGGGGGAACCTACGAGCAGTACTTC. Residues: CASSRLAGGTYEQYF.

The chain joins TRBV6-4 to TRBJ2-7; 8 bases agree with TRBD1. The CDR3 runs 15 residues. CDR1 and CDR2 (germline): MRHNA, SNTAGT. With 6 bases clipped from V and 4 bases from J, the junction kept 11 bases outside the gene matches. The CDR3 DNA sequence: TGTGCCAGCAGATATACAGGGGGGAATCGGTACGAGCAGTACTTC. Its translation is CASRYTGGNRYEQYF.

This chain links TRBV15 with TRBJ1-4; unclear D gene. V was trimmed by 5 bases and J by 4 bases, leaving 11 bases between them. Germline lookup yields CDR1 LNHNV and CDR2 YYDKDF (reference sequence). The CDR3 runs to 14 residues. CDR3 residues: CATSRGQINEKLFF. DNA for the CDR3: TGTGCCACCAGCCGTGGGCAGATTAATGAAAAACTGTTTTTT.

V gene TRBV5-5 combines with J gene TRBJ2-2, with 11 nucleotides matching TRBD1. The CDR3 is 16 residues long. V dropped 4 bases and J dropped 4; count of bases not matched to a gene: 6. CDR1 is SGHKS and CDR2 is YYEKEE in the germline V gene (reference sequence). This chain's CDR3 is CASSGAGTGGTGELFF. Here the CDR3 DNA reads TGTGCCAGCAGCGGGGCGGGGACAGGGGGCACCGGGGAGCTGTTTTTT. The full variable domain, completed using reference TRBV5-5 and TRBJ2-2, is DAGVTQSPTHLIKTRGQQVTLRCSPISGHKSVSWYQQVLGQGPQFIFQYYEKEERGRGNFPDRFSARQFPNYSSELNVNALLLGDSALYLCASSGAGTGGTGELFFGEGSRLTVL.

The chain carries TRBV6-4 and TRBJ2-2, with D possibly matching TRBD1 (5 bases). CDR3 length: 16 residues. Germline V CDR1 and CDR2: MRHNA, SNTAGT. V shed 2 bases and J shed 1 base, with 11 bases lying between them. CDR3 DNA sequence: TGTGCCAGCAGTGACACCGGCAGGGAGAACACCGGGGAGCTGTTTTTT. Translation: CASSDTGRENTGELFF.

The V call is TRBV2, the J call TRBJ1-1, with D unresolved. The germline V gene has CDR1 SNHLY and CDR2 FYNNEI. This CDR3 is built from 13 residues. V lost 6 bases and J lost 1, with 9 bases in between. This CDR3 is CASSRSPNTEAFF. CDR3 in DNA: TGTGCCAGCAGCCGTAGCCCGAACACTGAAGCTTTCTTT.

The rearrangement links TRBV27 to TRBJ2-3; tentative D call: TRBD1 (6 bases). The germline V gene encodes CDR1 MNHEY and CDR2 SMNVEV (reference sequence). The V end lost 9 bases, the J end lost 4 bases, and 14 bases lay between the germline ends. CDR3 length: 13 amino acids. The CDR3 DNA reads TGTGCCAGGGGAGCCAGGGGTGCAGATACGCAGTATTTT. Translation: CARGARGADTQYF.

This chain uses TRBV7-9 with TRBJ1-3; D remains ambiguous. The V end was cut by 4 bases, the J end by 0 bases, with 7 bases between. The CDR3 runs 14 residues. The germline V gene encodes CDR1 SEHNR and CDR2 FQNEAQ (reference sequence). CDR3 sequence reads: CASSYLTSGNTIYF. The CDR3 nucleotides are TGTGCCAGCAGCTACCTAACCTCTGGAAACACCATATATTTT.

CDR3 region: CASSIAVTDTQYF. CDR3 sequence (DNA): TGTGCCAGTAGTATAGCGGTCACAGATACGCAGTATTTT. The rearrangement links TRBV19 to TRBJ2-3; D call uncertain. This CDR3 is 13 amino acids long. V lost 1 base to trimming and J lost 2 bases, with 4 bases between them. Per germline, CDR1 LNHDA and CDR2 SQIVND (reference sequence).

Points on this clone: Other DNA sequences within the sample encode an identical CDR3. J is TRBJ1-2 and V is TRBV12-3 or TRBV12-4; D may be TRBD1 (5 bases). V lost 5 bases, J lost 2 bases, and 9 bases lay in between. The length of the CDR3 is 13 residues. The CDR3 DNA follows: TGTGCCAGCAGTCCCGACAGAAACTATGGCTACACCTTC. Its translation: CASSPDRNYGYTF.

A word on this clone: The sample holds other DNA sequences that translate to the same CDR3. The V and J genes are TRBV29-1 and TRBJ1-1; D not resolved. V was cut by 4 bases and J by 1 base, with 4 bases left in between. Germline V gene data show CDR1 as SQVTM and CDR2 as ANQGSEA. The CDR3 covers 11 residues. CDR3 loop: CSVVKNTEAFF. As DNA, the CDR3 is TGCAGCGTTGTCAAGAACACTGAAGCTTTCTTT.

A single count supports this clone. The chain combines TRBV19 with TRBJ1-6; 8 positions agree with TRBD1. The CDR3 runs 14 residues. With 5 bases clipped from V and 8 bases from J, the junction kept 5 bases outside the gene matches. Germline V gene data show CDR1 as LNHDA and CDR2 as SQIVND (reference sequence). CDR3: CASSAGQGHSPLHF. The CDR3 DNA is TGTGCCAGTAGTGCCGGACAGGGACATTCACCCCTCCACTTT. The whole variable domain, filled in from reference TRBV19 and TRBJ1-6, reads DGGITQSPKYLFRKEGQNVTLSCEQNLNHDAMYWYRQDPGQGLRLIYYSQIVNDFQKGDIAEGYSVSREKKESFPLTVTSAQKNPTAFYLCASSAGQGHSPLHFGNGTRLTVT.

The rearrangement links TRBV19 to TRBJ2-7; D call uncertain. Germline-derived CDR1 and CDR2 are LNHDA and SQIVND (reference sequence). The CDR3 runs to 14 residues. Trimming removed 3 bases from V and 0 bases from J, with 9 bases in between. CDR3 sequence reads: CASSIHASSYEQYF. The CDR3 coding sequence is TGTGCCAGTAGTATTCATGCCAGCTCCTACGAGCAGTACTTC.

The chain carries TRBV5-5 and TRBJ1-2; 11 positions agree with TRBD1. V dropped 4 bases and J dropped 7; count of bases not matched to a gene: 9. Germline CDR1 and CDR2: SGHKS and YYEKEE (reference sequence). The CDR3 extends over 15 amino acids. CDR3 sequence reads: CASSLGQGASGGYTF. The CDR3 DNA sequence: TGTGCCAGCAGCCTAGGACAGGGGGCGTCGGGTGGCTACACCTTC.